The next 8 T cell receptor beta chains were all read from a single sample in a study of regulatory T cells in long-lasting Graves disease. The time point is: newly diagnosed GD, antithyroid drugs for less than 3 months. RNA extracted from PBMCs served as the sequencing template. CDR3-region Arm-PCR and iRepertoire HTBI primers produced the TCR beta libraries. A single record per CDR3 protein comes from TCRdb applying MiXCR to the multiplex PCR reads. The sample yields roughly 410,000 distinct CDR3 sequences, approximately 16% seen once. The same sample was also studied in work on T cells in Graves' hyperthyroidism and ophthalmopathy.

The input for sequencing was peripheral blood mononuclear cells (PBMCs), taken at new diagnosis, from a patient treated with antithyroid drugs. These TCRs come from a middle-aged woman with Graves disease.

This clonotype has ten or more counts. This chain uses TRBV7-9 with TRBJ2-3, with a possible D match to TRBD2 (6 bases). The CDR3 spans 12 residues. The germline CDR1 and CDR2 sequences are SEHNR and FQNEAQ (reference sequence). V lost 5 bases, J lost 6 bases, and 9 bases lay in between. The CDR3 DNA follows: TGTGCCAGCAGCGAGGGACTTGATACGCAGTATTTT. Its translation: CASSEGLDTQYF. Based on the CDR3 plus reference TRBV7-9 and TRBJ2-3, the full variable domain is DTGVSQNPRHKITKRGQNVTFRCDPISEHNRLYWYRQTLGQGPEFLTYFQNEAQLEKSRLLSDRFSAERPKGSFSTLEIQRTEQGDSAMYLCASSEGLDTQYFGPGTRLTVL.

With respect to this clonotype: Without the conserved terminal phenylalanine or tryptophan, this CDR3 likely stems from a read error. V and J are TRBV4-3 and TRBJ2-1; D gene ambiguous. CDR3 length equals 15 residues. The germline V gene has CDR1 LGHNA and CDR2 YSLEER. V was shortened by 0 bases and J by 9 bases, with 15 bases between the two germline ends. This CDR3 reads CASSQDRDTRGEQFL. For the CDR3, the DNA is TGCGCCAGCAGCCAAGATAGAGACACCCGCGGTGAGCAGTTCCTC.

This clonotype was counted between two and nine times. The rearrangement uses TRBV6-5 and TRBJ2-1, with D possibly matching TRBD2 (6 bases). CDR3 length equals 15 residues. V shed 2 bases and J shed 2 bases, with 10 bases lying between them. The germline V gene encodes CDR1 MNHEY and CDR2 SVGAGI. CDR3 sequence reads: CASSYGPGAYNEQFF. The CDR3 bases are TGTGCCAGCAGTTACGGGCCGGGAGCCTACAATGAGCAGTTCTTC.

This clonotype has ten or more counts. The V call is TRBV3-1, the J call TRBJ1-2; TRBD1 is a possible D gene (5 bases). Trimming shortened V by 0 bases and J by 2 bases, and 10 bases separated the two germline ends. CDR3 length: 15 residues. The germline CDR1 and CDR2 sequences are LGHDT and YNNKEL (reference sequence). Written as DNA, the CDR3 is TGTGCCAGCAGCCAAGAGTGGGGGGAAAACTATGGCTACACCTTC. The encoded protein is CASSQEWGENYGYTF.

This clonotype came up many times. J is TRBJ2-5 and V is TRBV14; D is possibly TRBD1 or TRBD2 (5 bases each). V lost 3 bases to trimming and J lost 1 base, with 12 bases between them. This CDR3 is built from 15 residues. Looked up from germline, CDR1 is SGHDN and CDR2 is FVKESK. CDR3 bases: TGTGCCAGCAGCCAGAGGGGACCACTCCAAGAGACCCAGTACTTC. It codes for CASSQRGPLQETQYF.

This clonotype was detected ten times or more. The chain's CDR3 is CASSQTMTSGGRFF. The CDR3, as DNA: TGTGCCAGCAGTCAAACTATGACTAGCGGGGGTAGGTTCTTC. J is TRBJ2-1 and V is TRBV11-2; 12 bases align to TRBD2. Germline-derived CDR1 and CDR2 are SGHAT and FQNNGV. This CDR3 spans 14 amino acids. The V segment lost 6 bases and the J segment 15 bases; nucleotides outside the gene matches: 12.

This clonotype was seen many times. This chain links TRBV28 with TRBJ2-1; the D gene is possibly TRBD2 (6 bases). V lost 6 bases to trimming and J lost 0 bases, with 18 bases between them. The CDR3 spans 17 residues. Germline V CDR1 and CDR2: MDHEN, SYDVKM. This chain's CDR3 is CASSSLAFGSSYNEQFF. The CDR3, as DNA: TGTGCCAGCAGCTCCCTAGCCTTCGGGAGCTCCTACAATGAGCAGTTCTTC.

DNA for the CDR3: TGTGCCAGCAGTACGATCGGGGACAGGGTCTATGGCTACACCTTC. Amino acids: CASSTIGDRVYGYTF. The chain has TRBV28 and TRBJ1-2, with 9 bases that match TRBD1. J was trimmed by 4 bases and V by 5 bases; bases with no gene match: 8. This CDR3 is 15 amino acids long. Germline V gene data show CDR1 as MDHEN and CDR2 as SYDVKM.